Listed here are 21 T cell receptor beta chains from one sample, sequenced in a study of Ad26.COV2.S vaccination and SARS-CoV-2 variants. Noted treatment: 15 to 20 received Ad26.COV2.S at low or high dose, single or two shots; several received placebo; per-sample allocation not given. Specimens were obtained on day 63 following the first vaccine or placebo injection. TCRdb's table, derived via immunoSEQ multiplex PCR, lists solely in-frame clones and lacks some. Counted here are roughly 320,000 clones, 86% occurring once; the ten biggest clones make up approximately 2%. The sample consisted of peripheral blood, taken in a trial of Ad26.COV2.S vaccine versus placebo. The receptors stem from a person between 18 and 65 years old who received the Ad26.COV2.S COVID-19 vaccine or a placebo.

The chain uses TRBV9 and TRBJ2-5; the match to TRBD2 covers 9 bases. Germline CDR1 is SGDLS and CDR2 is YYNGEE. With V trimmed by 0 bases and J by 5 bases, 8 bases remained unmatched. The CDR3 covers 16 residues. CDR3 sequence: CASSVGVAGDVETQYF. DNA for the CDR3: TGTGCCAGCAGCGTAGGGGTAGCGGGGGACGTGGAGACCCAGTACTTC.

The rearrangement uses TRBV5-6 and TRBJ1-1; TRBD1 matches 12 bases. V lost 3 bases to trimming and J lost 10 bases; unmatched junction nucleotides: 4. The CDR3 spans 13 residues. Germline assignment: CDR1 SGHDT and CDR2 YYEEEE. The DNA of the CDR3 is TGTGCCAGCAGCTACGGGACAGGGGGCATAGCTTTCTTT. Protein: CASSYGTGGIAFF.

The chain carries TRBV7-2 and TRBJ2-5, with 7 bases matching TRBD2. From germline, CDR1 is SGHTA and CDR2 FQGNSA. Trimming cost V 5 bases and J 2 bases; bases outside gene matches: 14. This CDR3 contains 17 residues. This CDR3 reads CASSPLGTGGYQETQYF. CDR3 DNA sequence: TGTGCCAGCAGCCCCCTAGGGACCGGGGGGTATCAAGAGACCCAGTACTTC.

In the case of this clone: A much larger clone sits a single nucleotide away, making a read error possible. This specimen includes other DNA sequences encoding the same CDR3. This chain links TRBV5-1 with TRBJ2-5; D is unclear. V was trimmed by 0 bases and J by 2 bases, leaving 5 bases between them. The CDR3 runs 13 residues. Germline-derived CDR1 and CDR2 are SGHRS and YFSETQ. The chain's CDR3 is CASSLGYQETQYF. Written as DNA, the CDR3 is TGCGCCAGCAGCTTGGGCTATCAAGAGACCCAGTACTTC. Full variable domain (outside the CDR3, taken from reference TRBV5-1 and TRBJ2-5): KAGVTQTPRYLIKTRGQQVTLSCSPISGHRSVSWYQQTPGQGLQFLFEYFSETQRNKGNFPGRFSGRQFSNSRSEMNVSTLELGDSALYLCASSLGYQETQYFGPGTRLLVL.

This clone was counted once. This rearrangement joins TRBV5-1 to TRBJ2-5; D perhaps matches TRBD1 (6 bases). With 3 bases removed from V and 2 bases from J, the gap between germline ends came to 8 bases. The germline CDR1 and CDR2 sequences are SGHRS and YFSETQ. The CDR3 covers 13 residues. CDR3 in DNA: TGCGCCAGCAGCTGGACAGTTCAAGAGACCCAGTACTTC. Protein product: CASSWTVQETQYF.

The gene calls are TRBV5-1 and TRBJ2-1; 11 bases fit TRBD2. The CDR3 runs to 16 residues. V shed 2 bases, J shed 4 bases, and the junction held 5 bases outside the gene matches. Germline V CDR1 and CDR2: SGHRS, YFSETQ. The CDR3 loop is CASSFTSGGSYNEQFF. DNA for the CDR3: TGCGCCAGCAGCTTCACTAGCGGGGGATCGTACAATGAGCAGTTCTTC.

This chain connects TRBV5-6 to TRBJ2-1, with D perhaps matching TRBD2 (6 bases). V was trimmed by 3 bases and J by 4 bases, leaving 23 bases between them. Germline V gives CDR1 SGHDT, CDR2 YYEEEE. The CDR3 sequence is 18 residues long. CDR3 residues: CASSSRRARVVLYNEQFF. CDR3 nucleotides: TGTGCCAGCAGCTCCAGGAGGGCCAGGGTAGTCCTGTACAATGAGCAGTTCTTC.

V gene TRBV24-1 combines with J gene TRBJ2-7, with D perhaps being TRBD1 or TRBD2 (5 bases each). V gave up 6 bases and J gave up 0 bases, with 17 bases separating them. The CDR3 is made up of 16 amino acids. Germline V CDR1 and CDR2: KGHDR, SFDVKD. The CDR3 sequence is CATSQKGTASSYEQYF. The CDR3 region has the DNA TGTGCCACCAGTCAGAAGGGGACGGCTAGCTCCTACGAGCAGTACTTC.

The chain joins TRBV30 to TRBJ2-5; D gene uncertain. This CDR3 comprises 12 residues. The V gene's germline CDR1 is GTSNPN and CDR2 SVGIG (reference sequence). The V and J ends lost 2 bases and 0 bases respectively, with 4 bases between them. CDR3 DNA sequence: TGTGCCTGGAGTAAGCACCAAGAGACCCAGTACTTC. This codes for CAWSKHQETQYF.

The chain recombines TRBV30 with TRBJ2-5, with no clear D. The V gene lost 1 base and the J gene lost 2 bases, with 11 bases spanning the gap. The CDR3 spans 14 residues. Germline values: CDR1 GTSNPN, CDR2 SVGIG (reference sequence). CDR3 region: CAWSGMTLQETQYF. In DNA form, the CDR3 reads TGTGCCTGGAGTGGTATGACTTTACAAGAGACCCAGTACTTC.

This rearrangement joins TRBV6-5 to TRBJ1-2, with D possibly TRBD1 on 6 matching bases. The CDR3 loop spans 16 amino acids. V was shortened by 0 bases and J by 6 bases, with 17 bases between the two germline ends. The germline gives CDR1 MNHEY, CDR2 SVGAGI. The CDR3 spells CASSYSTDRKEDGYTF. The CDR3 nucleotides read TGTGCCAGCAGTTACTCCACCGACAGGAAGGAAGATGGCTACACCTTC.

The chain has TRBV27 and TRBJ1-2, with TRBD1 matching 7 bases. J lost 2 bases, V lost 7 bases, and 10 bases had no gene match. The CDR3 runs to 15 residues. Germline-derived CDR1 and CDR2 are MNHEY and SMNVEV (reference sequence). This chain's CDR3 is CASTPSLRGNYGYTF. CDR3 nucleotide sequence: TGTGCCAGCACCCCCTCTCTCAGGGGGAACTATGGCTACACCTTC.

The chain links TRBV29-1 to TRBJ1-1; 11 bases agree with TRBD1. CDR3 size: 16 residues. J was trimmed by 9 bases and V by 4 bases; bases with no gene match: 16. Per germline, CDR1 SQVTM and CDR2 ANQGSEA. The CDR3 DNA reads TGCAGCGTTGTCCCAGGGACAGGGGGAACATGGGGCCAAGCTTTCTTT. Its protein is CSVVPGTGGTWGQAFF.

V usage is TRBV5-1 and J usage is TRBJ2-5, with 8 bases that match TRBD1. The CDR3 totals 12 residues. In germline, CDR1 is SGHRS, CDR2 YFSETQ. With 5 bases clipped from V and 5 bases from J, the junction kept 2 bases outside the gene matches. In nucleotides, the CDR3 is TGCGCCAGCAGGTGGACAGGGGAGACCCAGTACTTC. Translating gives CASRWTGETQYF.

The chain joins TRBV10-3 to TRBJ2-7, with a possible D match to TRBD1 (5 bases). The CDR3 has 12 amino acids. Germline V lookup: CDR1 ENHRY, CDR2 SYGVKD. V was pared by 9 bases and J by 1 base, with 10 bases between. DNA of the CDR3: TGTGCCATAAGACAGCCATCCTACGAGCAGTACTTC. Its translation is CAIRQPSYEQYF.

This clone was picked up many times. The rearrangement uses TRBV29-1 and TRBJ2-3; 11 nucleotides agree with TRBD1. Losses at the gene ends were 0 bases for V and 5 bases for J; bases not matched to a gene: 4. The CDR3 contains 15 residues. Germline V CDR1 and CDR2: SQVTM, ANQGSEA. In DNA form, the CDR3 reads TGCAGCGTTGAAGATTGGGGACAGGGGGTAGATACGCAGTATTTT. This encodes CSVEDWGQGVDTQYF.

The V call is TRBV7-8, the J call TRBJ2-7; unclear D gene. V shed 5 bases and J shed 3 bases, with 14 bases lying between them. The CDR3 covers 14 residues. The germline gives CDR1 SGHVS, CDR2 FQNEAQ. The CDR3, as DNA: TGTGCCAGCAGCAGACGAGTAGGCGGCTACGAGCAGTACTTC. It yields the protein CASSRRVGGYEQYF.

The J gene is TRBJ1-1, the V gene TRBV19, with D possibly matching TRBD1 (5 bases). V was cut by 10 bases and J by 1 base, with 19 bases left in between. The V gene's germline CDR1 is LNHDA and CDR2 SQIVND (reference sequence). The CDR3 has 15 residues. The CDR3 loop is CATRGADGWNTEAFF. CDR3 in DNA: TGTGCCACCCGCGGGGCAGACGGATGGAACACTGAAGCTTTCTTT.

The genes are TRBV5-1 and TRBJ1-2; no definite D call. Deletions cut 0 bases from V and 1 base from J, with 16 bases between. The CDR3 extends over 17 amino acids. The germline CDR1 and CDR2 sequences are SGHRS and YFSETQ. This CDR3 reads CASSLDGARMFNYGYTF. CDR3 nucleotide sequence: TGCGCCAGCAGCTTGGATGGTGCCAGGATGTTTAACTATGGCTACACCTTC.

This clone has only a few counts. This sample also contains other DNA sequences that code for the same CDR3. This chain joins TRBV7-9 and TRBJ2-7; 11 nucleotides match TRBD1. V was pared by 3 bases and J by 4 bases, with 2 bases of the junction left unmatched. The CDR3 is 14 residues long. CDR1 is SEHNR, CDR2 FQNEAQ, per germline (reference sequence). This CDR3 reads CASSFGTGGYEQYF. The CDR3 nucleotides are TGTGCCAGCAGCTTCGGGACAGGGGGATACGAGCAGTACTTC.

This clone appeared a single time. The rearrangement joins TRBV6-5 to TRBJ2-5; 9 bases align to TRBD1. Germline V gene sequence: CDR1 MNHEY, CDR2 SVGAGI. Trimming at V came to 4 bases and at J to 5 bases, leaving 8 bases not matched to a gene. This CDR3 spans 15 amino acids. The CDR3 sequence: CASSLTGGAGETQYF. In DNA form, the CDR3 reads TGTGCCAGCAGTTTAACAGGGGGCGCTGGGGAGACCCAGTACTTC.